This TCR beta chain was identified in a study of blood T cell repertoires in COVID-19. For the study at large: Sources were T cells, B-cell-depleted T cells, or PBMCs; the material itself was cDNA or gDNA.

Cohort 3 donors were reported recovered after two negative PCRs, clearance, or symptom resolution. V trimming: 1 base; J trimming: 2 bases; junction bases outside the gene matches: 3. This CDR3 spans 16 amino acids. Germline CDR1 reads LNHDA; CDR2 reads SQIVND (reference sequence). How the authors handled the data: By means of reference gene primer amplification, nucleated cell counts were estimated. Repertoires were generated with immunoSEQ multiplex PCR, while TCRdb's copy carries only in-frame clones and drops some. The V and J calls and the clone size are those of that table, but D and trimming were determined from the DNA. The sample shows under 250,000 clones, 70% to 90% of them seen only once.

The clonotype comes from a man under 40 who had recovered from COVID-19. The material sequenced was PBMCs or T cells enriched from blood (not recorded which). The chain has TRBV19 and TRBJ2-1; 9 bases are a match to TRBD2. The CDR3 DNA is TGTGCCAGTAGTATAGCCCTAGCGGGACCCTACAATGAGCAGTTCTTC. Translated, it gives CASSIALAGPYNEQFF.